This T cell receptor beta chain came from a study of blood T cells in healthy people across ages. Regarding this clonotype: Its cognate antigen is unknown. Since a much larger clone is just one base distant, this may be a read error.

It was with a sample-barcoded 5' primer and a J-beta primer mix that a second PCR of about 6 to 11 cycles was run. A template-switch adaptor with 12 random nucleotides tagged each cDNA molecule. MiXCR, run by TCRdb on the 5' RACE reads, gives a single entry per CDR3 protein. The sample lists 650,000 to 1,000,000 distinct CDR3 sequences, about 37% occurring once. The study recruited healthy Caucasian donors from Russia who were aged roughly 6 to 95. For every donor, a draw yielded around 9.4 milliliters of peripheral blood. Study-wide findings and caveats: Naive T cell percentage showed a strong correlation with the diversity of TCR beta.

V was clipped by 4 bases and J by 10 bases, with 23 bases between them. CDR1 SGHTA and CDR2 FQGNSA come from the germline V gene. The CDR3 is made up of 16 amino acids. The chain recombines TRBV7-2 with TRBJ2-1; D remains ambiguous. The TCR sequence derives from a man aged 18-30 years in good health. Sample: blood. CDR3 region: CASSWASGVSSYEQFF. The CDR3 coding sequence is TGTGCCAGCAGCTGGGCGAGTGGCGTCAGCTCCTACGAGCAGTTCTTC. Together with reference TRBV7-2 and TRBJ2-1, the CDR3 gives the full variable domain: GAGVSQSPSNKVTEKGKDVELRCDPISGHTALYWYRQSLGQGLEFLIYFQGNSAPDKSGLPSDRFSAERTGGSVSTLTIQRTQQEDSAVYLCASSWASGVSSYEQFFGPGTRLTVL.